Listed below are T cell receptor beta chains from one sample, sequenced in a study of cytomegalovirus exposure and HLA in healthy donors. Data came from immunoSEQ multiplex PCR; TCRdb stores just in-frame clones and leaves some out. The repertoire includes roughly 200,000 clones, 82% of them detected once, and 2.5% to 3.5% sits in the top ten. Source material: PBMCs. The receptors originated from a woman between 40 and 55 years old in good health and CMV-seronegative. CDR3s include the opening cysteine and the closing phenylalanine or tryptophan. A D gene is named only where the DNA matches it firmly. Clone size is not always given. Where it is, it says once, few, many or a class for expanded clones.

j_call	v_call	clone_size	d_call	cdr3_nt	cdr3_aa
TRBJ2-3	TRBV13	.	.	TGTGCCAGCAGCTTAGCGGGCCACCAGGGGGATACGCAGTATTTT	CASSLAGHQGDTQYF
TRBJ2-2	TRBV5-1	.	TRBD2	TGCGCCAGCAGCTTGGAACTAGCGGACACCGGGGAGCTGTTTTTT	CASSLELADTGELFF
TRBJ2-7	TRBV18	.	TRBD2	TGTGCCAGCTCACCCGAGGGACTAGCGGGAGACTCCTACGAGCAGTACTTC	CASSPEGLAGDSYEQYF
TRBJ2-7	TRBV19	.	.	TGTGCCAGTAGTAGGGGAGACCGGAGGGAGCAGTACTTC	CASSRGDRREQYF
TRBJ1-2	TRBV19	.	TRBD1	TGTGCCAGTAGTCAACTGGGACAGGCGTTCGGGTATGGCTACACCTTC	CASSQLGQAFGYGYTF
TRBJ1-5	TRBV2	few	TRBD1	TGTGCCAGCACAGGGACAGGGGGCAATCAGCCCCAGCATTTT	CASTGTGGNQPQHF
TRBJ2-2	TRBV28	.	TRBD1	TGTGCCAGCAGCTCAGGGGGCCTTAACACCGGGGAGCTGTTTTTT	CASSSGGLNTGELFF
TRBJ2-2	TRBV2	.	.	TGTGCCAGCAAGGAGGAGGGGGCGCGTACCGGGGAGCTGTTTTTT	CASKEEGARTGELFF
TRBJ1-2	TRBV5-6	.	.	TGTGCCAGCAGTCCAGGGTCGGCTAACTATGGCTACACCTTC	CASSPGSANYGYTF
TRBJ2-7	TRBV27	.	TRBD1	TGTGCCAGCAGACGGACAGGGGGCTACGAGCAGTACTTC	CASRRTGGYEQYF
TRBJ2-5	TRBV9	.	TRBD2	TGTGCCAGCAGCGAAAGCGGGAGTGTAGGGGAGACCCAGTACTTC	CASSESGSVGETQYF
TRBJ2-7	TRBV7-9	.	TRBD2	TGTGCCAGCAGCTTAGGGGGGCTAGCGGGAACCTACGAGCAGTACTTC	CASSLGGLAGTYEQYF
TRBJ2-7	TRBV27	once	.	TGTGCCAGCAGTTCGTCCTACGAGCAGTACTTC	CASSSSYEQYF
TRBJ2-1	TRBV7-3	.	TRBD2	TGTGCCAGCAGCTTAGCGGGAGCCAACAATGAGCAGTTCTTC	CASSLAGANNEQFF
TRBJ1-6	TRBV4-1	.	.	TGCGCCAGCAGCCAAGATGACATCCTCTCCTATAATTCACCCCTCCACTTT	CASSQDDILSYNSPLHF
TRBJ1-5	TRBV19	.	TRBD1	TGTGCCAGTATGGGGACAGGGTTAGGCAATCAGCCCCAGCATTTT	CASMGTGLGNQPQHF
TRBJ1-4	TRBV6-5	.	.	TGTGCCAGCAGTCGAAAGTTAGAAGAAAAACTGTTTTTT	CASSRKLEEKLFF
TRBJ2-7	TRBV5-6	.	.	TGTGCCAGCAGCTTAGGAGGGGCTAGCTACGAGCAGTACTTC	CASSLGGASYEQYF
TRBJ1-1	TRBV6-5	.	.	TGTGCCAGCAGTTACTGGGGGGAAGGGAACACTGAAGCTTTCTTT	CASSYWGEGNTEAFF
TRBJ2-7	TRBV7-8	.	.	TGTGCCAGCAGCTTTACAGGGTTAGGCGAGCAGTACTTC	CASSFTGLGEQYF
TRBJ2-1	TRBV4-1	.	.	TGCGCCAGCAGCCAAGGCCCTCGACTAGAGTCAGGTGAGCAGTTCTTC	CASSQGPRLESGEQFF
TRBJ2-7	TRBV5-1	.	.	TGCGCCAGCAGCTTCGACCCACTATCCTACGAGCAGTACTTC	CASSFDPLSYEQYF
TRBJ2-7	TRBV19	.	.	TGTGCCACCTCGGACAGCCTCTACGAGCAGTACTTC	CATSDSLYEQYF
TRBJ1-5	TRBV4-1	.	TRBD1	TGCGCCAGCAGCCAAGGGGACAGTCCAAGAACTCAGCCCCAGCATTTT	CASSQGDSPRTQPQHF
TRBJ1-2	TRBV5-1	.	.	TGCGCCAGCAGCTTGGCCGCAGGGAACTATGGCTACACCTTC	CASSLAAGNYGYTF
TRBJ2-5	TRBV19	few	TRBD1	TGTGCCAGTAGGGACCCAGGGGGCGAACGAGAGACCCAGTACTTC	CASRDPGGERETQYF